The rows below give T cell receptor beta chains drawn from one sample of a study of cytomegalovirus exposure and HLA in healthy donors. Measured with immunoSEQ multiplex PCR; TCRdb has only the in-frame clones, and not every one. The sample has 200,000 to 250,000 clones; almost 70% are singletons. The specimen was PBMCs. The receptors come from a man aged 35 to 55 in good health and CMV-seropositive. CDR3s include the opening cysteine and the closing phenylalanine or tryptophan. Fields, in order: CDR3 DNA, CDR3 protein, J gene, clone size, D gene, V gene. The D gene is left open where the match is weak. Clone sizes are given selectively: once, few, many, or a class where the clone is expanded.

TGCGCCAGCAGCCAAGACCCACACAGGGAAAGCAATCAGCCCCAGCATTTT CASSQDPHRESNQPQHF TRBJ1-5 NA NA TRBV4-1
TGTGCCAGCAGCGCTTCCGGGACATGGGGGCGGGAGACCCAGTACTTC CASSASGTWGRETQYF TRBJ2-5 NA NA TRBV9
TGTGCCAGCAGTTCCGGAGAAGCTATTGAGCAGTTCTTC CASSSGEAIEQFF TRBJ2-1 NA NA TRBV6-5
TGTGCCAGCAGCTTAGGAGCGGGGGGGCAACTAGATACGCAGTATTTT CASSLGAGGQLDTQYF TRBJ2-3 once TRBD2 TRBV7-6
TGCAGTGCTTCCTATAATACGCAGTATTTT CSASYNTQYF TRBJ2-3 NA NA TRBV20-1
TGTGCCAGCAGGAAAGCAGGGGATACTGAAGCTTTCTTT CASRKAGDTEAFF TRBJ1-1 few NA TRBV2
TGTGCCAGCAGCACCTTCACAGGGGCCAATGAGCAGTTCTTC CASSTFTGANEQFF TRBJ2-1 NA TRBD1 TRBV5-4
TGCGCCAGCAGCCGACTGAACCAAGAAGCTTTCTTT CASSRLNQEAFF TRBJ1-1 NA NA TRBV4-1
TGCGCCAGCAGTCAATCGAGGCACTCCTCTGGGGCCAACGTCCTGACTTTC CASSQSRHSSGANVLTF TRBJ2-6 NA NA TRBV23-1
TGTGCCAGCTCCTCGGGGTATAGCAATCAGCCCCAGCATTTT CASSSGYSNQPQHF TRBJ1-5 NA NA TRBV18
TGTGCCAGCAGGGGAACTAGGTCAGAGACCCAGTACTTC CASRGTRSETQYF TRBJ2-5 NA NA TRBV2
TGTGCCAGCAGGCGGGGGGACAGAAACACTGAAGCTTTCTTT CASRRGDRNTEAFF TRBJ1-1 NA TRBD1 TRBV27
TGCGCCAGCAGCTTGCGGGTCGTTGGCGACGAGCAGTACTTC CASSLRVVGDEQYF TRBJ2-7 once NA TRBV5-1
TGTGCCAGCAGCCTCTACAGCGGTTCCTACGAGCAGTACTTC CASSLYSGSYEQYF TRBJ2-7 NA NA TRBV11-1
TGTGCCAGCACGGACAGATCCAACGAGCAGTACTTC CASTDRSNEQYF TRBJ2-7 NA NA TRBV2
TGCGCCAGCAGCGAGGGAATAGCCCCAGATACGCAGTATTTT CASSEGIAPDTQYF TRBJ2-3 NA NA TRBV5-1
TGTGCCAGCAACAGTGTCGGCAGGGGGCAGGATACGCAGTATTTT CASNSVGRGQDTQYF TRBJ2-3 NA TRBD1 TRBV11-2
TGTGCCAGCAGCCAGGTCGGGACAGGGTCGGACGAGCAGTACTTC CASSQVGTGSDEQYF TRBJ2-7 NA TRBD1 TRBV7-2
TGTGCCACCGAGGGGACAGGGGCGGGTGAAGCTTTCTTT CATEGTGAGEAFF TRBJ1-1 NA TRBD1 TRBV10-3
TGTGCCAGTAGTATCGCGGGGGGCCCCTCCGACAATGAGCAGTTCTTC CASSIAGGPSDNEQFF TRBJ2-1 NA TRBD2 TRBV19
TGTGCCAGCAGCCCCGCGATGCGGGGGGCCTACGAGCAGTACTTC CASSPAMRGAYEQYF TRBJ2-7 NA TRBD2 TRBV7-2
TGTGCCAGCAGCTCTGGGGGACAGAGCTCCTACGAGCAGTACTTC CASSSGGQSSYEQYF TRBJ2-7 NA TRBD1 TRBV7-8
TGTGCCAGCAGCCGAACGCTCAACCCAGGGGATGAAGCTTTCTTT CASSRTLNPGDEAFF TRBJ1-1 NA NA TRBV6-5
TGTGCCAGCAGTCCTGGACAGGGGGCCTGGCCCCAGCATTTT CASSPGQGAWPQHF TRBJ1-5 NA TRBD1 TRBV27
TGTGCCAGCATTCAAACGGGTACGCAGTATTTT CASIQTGTQYF TRBJ2-3 NA NA TRBV28
TGTGCCAGCAGTTACTACAGGGAAGAGATTGGGTTC CASSYYREEIGF TRBJ1-2 NA NA TRBV6-6
TGCGCCAGCAGCATGGCGCAGGGTGGTTTCGGGGAGCTGTTTTTT CASSMAQGGFGELFF TRBJ2-2 NA NA TRBV5-1
TGTGCCAGCCGGGAGGGGGGCACTAACTATGGCTACACCTTC CASREGGTNYGYTF TRBJ1-2 NA NA TRBV28
TGTGCCAGCAGGGGGGACAGGTCCTACGAGCAGTACTTC CASRGDRSYEQYF TRBJ2-7 NA TRBD1 TRBV9
TGCGCCAGCGGGACAGGGGGTACCTACGAGCAGTACTTC CASGTGGTYEQYF TRBJ2-7 NA TRBD1 TRBV5-1
TGTGCCAGCAGCCCGGCGGCCGGTAGATATAATTCACCCCTCCACTTT CASSPAAGRYNSPLHF TRBJ1-6 NA NA TRBV5-5
TGCGCCAGCAGCCATGCCCTCAGATACGAGCAGTACTTC CASSHALRYEQYF TRBJ2-7 NA NA TRBV4-3
TGTGCCAGCAGCACCGACAGGGGGTATTCAGATACGCAGTATTTT CASSTDRGYSDTQYF TRBJ2-3 NA TRBD1 TRBV7-9
TGTGCCAGCAGCACCAACCTCCCCAGGGGCACTGAAGCTTTCTTT CASSTNLPRGTEAFF TRBJ1-1 NA NA TRBV7-2
TGTGCCAGCAGTTTATCGACAGGGGCGAACTATGGCTACACCTTC CASSLSTGANYGYTF TRBJ1-2 NA TRBD1 TRBV6-5
TGTTCCAGCAGCCACTCCTACGAGCAGTACTTC CSSSHSYEQYF TRBJ2-7 NA NA TRBV7-9
TGTGCCAGCAGTCTCCACAGTACTCGGCCCCTTAACACTGAAGCTTTCTTT CASSLHSTRPLNTEAFF TRBJ1-1 NA NA TRBV27
TGTGCCAGCAGTGTACAGGGGGCTCGCTACACCTTC CASSVQGARYTF TRBJ1-2 NA TRBD1 TRBV6-5
TGTGCCAGCAGCTCCGGACTGCTCAATGTGGAGCAGTTCTTC CASSSGLLNVEQFF TRBJ2-1 NA NA TRBV7-2
TGTGCCAGCAGCGTAGACCCAGGGGCTGGTGATGGCTACACCTTC CASSVDPGAGDGYTF TRBJ1-2 NA NA TRBV9
TGTGCCACCAGCAGAGATCCGGTAAAAGAGACCCAGTACTTC CATSRDPVKETQYF TRBJ2-5 NA NA TRBV15
TGTGCCAGCAGCCTAGGGGAGTTGGATGAGCAGTTCTTC CASSLGELDEQFF TRBJ2-1 NA NA TRBV9
TGTGCCAGCAGTTACTCTGGCCAGGGCGCCCCTGGAGCTTTCTTT CASSYSGQGAPGAFF TRBJ1-1 NA NA TRBV6-5
TGTGCCATCAGTGAGTCGGGGAGGAACCAAGAGACCCAGTACTTC CAISESGRNQETQYF TRBJ2-5 NA NA TRBV10-3
TGCAGCGTGGAACTTCCGACAGGGACGTCCTACAATGAGCAGTTCTTC CSVELPTGTSYNEQFF TRBJ2-1 NA TRBD1 TRBV29-1
TGTGCCTCAGCAGGCCCCGCAGATACGCAGTATTTT CASAGPADTQYF TRBJ2-3 NA NA TRBV7-2
TGTGCCAGCAGTTACGTAAACTATGGCTACACCTTC CASSYVNYGYTF TRBJ1-2 NA NA TRBV6-6
TGTGCCAGCAGCTTGTTGGGAGGGACTGAAGCTTTCTTT CASSLLGGTEAFF TRBJ1-1 few NA TRBV13
TGTGCCAGCAGCGTTGTTAGGGGGCGCACAGACACTGAAGCTTTCTTT CASSVVRGRTDTEAFF TRBJ1-1 once TRBD1 TRBV9
TGCACCAGCAGCCACCTCCTTCTAGCCAAAAACATTCAGTACTTC CTSSHLLLAKNIQYF TRBJ2-4 NA NA TRBV1
TGTGCCAGCAGGAAACAGCAAATCACTGAAGCTTTCTTT CASRKQQITEAFF TRBJ1-1 NA NA TRBV5-6
TGCGCCAGCAGCTTGGGCATCGGGACAGGACCCGCCGAGCAGTACTTC CASSLGIGTGPAEQYF TRBJ2-7 NA TRBD1 TRBV5-1
TGCAGCGTTGAAGTAAACAGGGGGCCTACCAAAAACATTCAGTACTTC CSVEVNRGPTKNIQYF TRBJ2-4 few TRBD1 TRBV29-1
TGTGCCAGCAGCCTCGAGGCAGAAAGCACAGATACGCAGTATTTT CASSLEAESTDTQYF TRBJ2-3 NA NA TRBV5-4
TGCGCCAGCAGCTTGCTAGGCCATAGCACAGATACGCAGTATTTT CASSLLGHSTDTQYF TRBJ2-3 NA NA TRBV5-1